The subject of this entry is one TCR beta chain. These data come from a study of graft-versus-host responses after intestinal transplantation. For the study at large: Transplants given to recipients were multivisceral, liver-intestinal, or isolated intestinal.

Method: immunoSEQ multiplex PCR; TCRdb's copy keeps in-frame clones and lacks some. The data contain 15,000 to 20,000 clones, 83% of them seen just once; the ten biggest clones take up over 3%. The CDR3 contains 15 residues. Graft specimens yielded both intraepithelial and lamina propria lymphocytes. J is TRBJ1-1 and V is TRBV21-1; the table's D call, TRBD1, was not checked against the DNA. TRBV21-1 is given as a pseudogene. The sequences come from ileum tissue, collected 584 days after intestinal transplantation. This TCR derives from a human patient who received an intestinal transplant, so some T cells may come from the graft donor. The CDR3 bases are TGTGCCAGCAGCAACTGGACAGACTTGAACACTGAAGCTTTCTTT. Its translation is CASSNWTDLNTEAFF.